This T cell receptor beta chain was retrieved from a study of lymphopenia after photon versus proton radiotherapy (dated by TCRdb to between 2018 and 2020). With regard to the full study: The immunological effects of photon versus proton radiation therapy were compared in patients with gastrointestinal tumors who developed high-grade lymphopenia. The cohort included over 15 patients with gastrointestinal tumors who developed lymphopenia after receiving either photon or proton therapy. The goal of the study was to characterize the differences between the two radiation modalities in how they affect the immune system.

In regard to this clone: It has no known antigen specificity. Base qualities are not recorded, but no much larger clone differs from it by a single base.

The CDR3 covers 17 residues, taking in both the cysteine and the phenylalanine. Only CDR3 DNA is held: 51 bases, read in frame from base 1. The CDR1 and CDR2 encoded by the germline V gene are MGHRA and YSYEKL. Relative to germline, V is missing 3 bases and J is missing 0 bases, with 7 bases of the junction outside any gene match. The library was generated by the immunoSEQ multiplex PCR assay. Alongside multiparametric flow cytometry, deep sequencing of rearranged TCR beta loci was used to profile the T cell repertoires. The table comes from immuneACCESS by way of TCRdb, which keeps in-frame sequences with V and J called. Part of the clones is missing from these tables; in studies checked, under half for an unresolved V gene and the rest for unknown reasons. The sample table shows tens of thousands of clones, and approximately 91% are seen once. Approximately 2.6% of the sample is taken by the ten largest.

The paper's findings and limits, for the study overall: Proton-treated patients stayed relatively stable during treatment, while photon-treated patients lost naive T cells and TCR diversity and gained effector/memory populations. The survival association was assessed only in patients who died, and better survival with proton therapy was presented by the authors as a possibility rather than a demonstrated result. After the lymphocyte count nadir, oligoclonal expansion, especially of CD8+ Temra cells, was observed in photon-treated repertoires, and the drop in diversity was driven by this expansion. Across the cohort, a larger post-nadir drop in TCR diversity was inversely correlated with overall survival time among patients who died.

The V and J genes are TRBV4-1 and TRBJ2-1; a stretch of 8 junction bases matches TRBD1. The specimen was peripheral blood, collected from a patient treated with photon-based radiotherapy. The source is a woman aged 65 to 85 with pancreatic cancer. DNA sequence: TGCGCCAGCAGCCAGGACAGGGTAAGGAGCTCCTACAATGAGCAGTTCTTC. Translated, this is CASSQDRVRSSYNEQFF.